This entry lists 9 T cell receptor beta chains sequenced from one sample in a study of control samples from healthy donors and cancer patients. Profiling relied on immunoSEQ multiplex PCR, and the TCRdb table lists in-frame clones only, not all of them. The top ten hold around 4.5% of the sample, which has about 81,000 clones, over 90% seen once. Specimen: blood. These TCRs come from a young woman in good health.

V and J are TRBV7-8 and TRBJ2-7; maybe TRBD1 (6 bases). V lost 1 base and J 6 bases, leaving 10 bases between the germline ends. The germline V gene encodes CDR1 SGHVS and CDR2 FQNEAQ. The CDR3 totals 13 residues. The CDR3 nucleotides are TGTGCCAGCAGCTTAGACAGGGTGAGCGAGCAGTACTTC. As protein: CASSLDRVSEQYF.

V and J are TRBV19 and TRBJ2-3; D possibly corresponds to TRBD2 (5 bases). V was shortened by 5 bases and J by 0 bases, with 15 bases between the two germline ends. CDR3 size: 16 residues. CDR1 is LNHDA, CDR2 SQIVND, per germline (reference sequence). This CDR3 is CASSPMKRTSTDTQYF. CDR3 bases: TGTGCCAGTAGTCCGATGAAGCGGACTAGCACAGATACGCAGTATTTT.

This rearrangement joins TRBV24-1 to TRBJ2-7; D perhaps matches TRBD1 (6 bases). Germline CDR1 and CDR2: KGHDR and SFDVKD. V was shortened by 3 bases and J by 2 bases, with 13 bases between the two germline ends. The CDR3 is 15 residues long. Here the CDR3 reads CATSDPSGTTYEQYF. CDR3 DNA sequence: TGTGCCACCAGTGATCCCTCCGGGACAACCTACGAGCAGTACTTC.

The V and J genes are TRBV6-5 and TRBJ1-1; D gene ambiguous. Germline lookup yields CDR1 MNHEY and CDR2 SVGAGI. Trimming left V 6 bases short and J 2 bases short, with 10 bases between. This CDR3 has 13 amino acids. The CDR3 reads CASRPGFNTEAFF. DNA of the CDR3: TGTGCCAGCAGACCCGGATTTAACACTGAAGCTTTCTTT.

The chain uses TRBV28 and TRBJ1-4; D is undetermined. This CDR3 is 14 amino acids long. Germline CDR1 MDHEN, CDR2 SYDVKM. The V end lost 3 bases, the J end lost 6 bases, and 11 bases lay between the germline ends. The CDR3 DNA reads TGTGCCAGCAGTTTTTCGGGGATCGATGAAAAACTGTTTTTT. Residues: CASSFSGIDEKLFF.

The rearrangement links TRBV6-6 to TRBJ1-2; the D gene is possibly TRBD1 (5 bases). CDR3 length equals 15 residues. The V end was cut by 6 bases, the J end by 5 bases, with 19 bases between. The germline V gene encodes CDR1 MNHNY and CDR2 SVGAGI (reference sequence). The CDR3 DNA reads TGTGCCAGCAGAATGGACATTAAGACTACTTATGGCTACACCTTC. Its translation: CASRMDIKTTYGYTF.

The chain recombines TRBV28 with TRBJ1-1; no clear D gene. Germline assignment: CDR1 MDHEN and CDR2 SYDVKM. The CDR3 totals 17 residues. V lost 3 bases, J lost 1 base, and 18 bases lay in between. CDR3 residues: CASSLWVGRLKNTEAFF. DNA for the CDR3: TGTGCCAGCAGTTTGTGGGTGGGCAGACTAAAGAACACTGAAGCTTTCTTT.

V is TRBV5-1 and J is TRBJ2-5, with 8 bases fitting TRBD1. V trimming: 0 bases; J trimming: 5 bases; junction bases outside the gene matches: 6. In germline, CDR1 is SGHRS, CDR2 YFSETQ. There are 15 residues in the CDR3. In DNA, the CDR3 is TGCGCCAGCAGCTTGGGCCAGGGGGCGAGCGAGACCCAGTACTTC. Protein: CASSLGQGASETQYF.

The rearrangement links TRBV27 to TRBJ1-3; D is perhaps TRBD1 (5 bases). Germline values: CDR1 MNHEY, CDR2 SMNVEV (reference sequence). Trimming cost V 5 bases and J 3 bases, with 8 bases left between them. The length of the CDR3 is 13 residues. The CDR3 spells CASSKGSGNTIYF. Written as DNA, the CDR3 is TGTGCCAGCAGTAAGGGGAGTGGAAACACCATATATTTT.